The sequence of this T cell receptor (beta chain) was determined in a study of T cell responses to AZD1222 COVID-19 vaccine (dated by TCRdb to 2020 to 2022). Regarding the study in general: AZD1222 recipients whose second dose came at about 4 weeks and those whose second dose came at about 12 weeks were combined into one group, since spike-specific TCR depth and breadth did not differ between the two schedules. A total of just over 230 trial participants underwent TCR sequencing, of whom roughly 210 had received two doses of AZD1222 and 26 had received two doses of the MenACWY control vaccine. Enrollment into the trials was organized by age into subgroups of 18-55, 56-69 and 70-plus years, and those subgroups contained roughly 140, 27 and 60 TCR-sequenced participants, respectively. The full study reports these points: Participants were mostly white British, with more females than males. The authors suggested clonal diversity may have been underestimated. Because no samples from the day 14 peak response were available, repertoires could be characterized only after the peak T cell response. The 56-69-year group was small, and its depth increase did not reach significance, likely because of low power. CD4 TCRs associated with the vaccine covered the entire spike protein, and the dominant responses were in regions 160-218 and 743-854. Reportedly, almost half of the unique spike-specific TCRs recognized epitopes lying outside the regions that are mutated in the B.1.351 and B.1.1.7 variants. Conclusions about previously exposed vaccinees are limited, since just six AZD1222 recipients were seropositive for SARS-CoV-2 at baseline. A significant rise in spike-specific TCR breadth and depth was observed after two AZD1222 doses relative to day 0 and relative to MenACWY recipients.

As to this clone: Which antigen it targets is not known. No per-base quality is available; no much larger clone lies one base away.

The CDR3 regions of human TCRbeta chains were analyzed by immunosequencing. The published analysis was carried out like this. Repertoire TCRs were matched against a reference library of SARS-CoV-2-specific TCRs generated with the MIRA antigen-specificity platform. Breadth was defined as the fraction of unique TCRs that were SARS-CoV-2-associated, and depth was defined as the fraction of total T cells that were SARS-CoV-2-associated. Using the MIRA data, each spike-specific TCR was assigned both to the spike region to which the TCR was reactive and to a CD4 or CD8 class. Log10-transformed breadth and depth values were compared by one-way ANOVA with Sidak's multiple comparisons tests. Held by TCRdb, this immuneACCESS table contains in-frame sequences only and omits some clones. Under half of the omission traces to an unresolved V gene where checked; the cause of the rest is unknown. That table furnishes V, J and clone size, whereas the DNA furnished D and trimming. Here the sample has approximately 110,000 clones; approximately 90% occur a single time. The ten biggest clones cover 2% to 3% of the sample.

Explained via the paper, the time point label denotes: baseline before first vaccination. Samples from vaccinated people were obtained from the UK trials COV001 and COV002, which included a single-blind randomized controlled phase 2/3 trial of AZD1222 (ChAdOx1 nCoV-19) in healthy adults. For TCRbeta chain sequencing, PBMC samples from trial participants were taken at day 0 and at day 28 after the second dose. At the junction V is shortened by 4 bases and J by 3 bases; bases outside the gene matches: 3. The germline V gene specifies SGHDT as CDR1 and YYEEEE as CDR2. From cysteine to phenylalanine, the CDR3 is 13 amino acids long. Of all the DNA, just the CDR3 is kept, 39 bases in frame from base 1.

The sequencing used peripheral blood, collected on day 0 of AZD1222 vaccination. The rearrangement combines TRBV5-6 with TRBJ1-2; TRBD1 matches 7 bases in the middle. This clonotype was sampled from an adult in good health. DNA sequence: TGTGCCAGCAGCCGACAGGGCTACTATGGCTACACCTTC. Its amino acids are CASSRQGYYGYTF.